The source of this TCR beta chain is a study of blood T cell repertoires in COVID-19. Study as a whole: The United States, Italy and Spain were the sources of the acute and convalescent COVID-19 samples.

Germline CDR1 and CDR2: SGHTA and FQGNSA. V was cut by 3 bases and J by 2 bases, with 11 bases left in between. The CDR3 is 15 residues long. TCRdb's table, derived via immunoSEQ multiplex PCR, lists solely in-frame clones and lacks some. The sample holds a few hundred thousand clones, roughly 90% seen once. Input material: PBMCs or T cells enriched from blood (not recorded which). The chain couples TRBV7-2 to TRBJ1-3; D may be TRBD1 (5 bases). The sequence came from a woman aged 40 to 50 who had recovered from COVID-19. Here the CDR3 DNA reads TGTGCCAGCAGCTTTAGCAGGGCCACTGGAAACACCATATATTTT. Its translation is CASSFSRATGNTIYF.